The entry that follows covers one TCR beta chain sequence. Its antigen is unknown. Libraries were prepared by immunoSEQ multiplex PCR; TCRdb keeps only in-frame clonotypes and omits some of them. The table records about 46,000 clones, 80% to 90% of them present only once. The sample comes from a study of OX40 agonist ivuxolimab in advanced cancers. Looking at the study overall: The mean age was roughly 60 years, ranging from 23 to 79, with 80% to 85% of participants male. Under the entry rules, prior anti-PD-1, anti-PD-L1 or anti-CTLA-4 therapy was allowed, and around 36% had some. Study results and caveats: Partial responders receiving 0.1-3.0 mg/kg showed among the lowest clonal expansion.

Autoimmune disease history or systemic immunosuppression excluded patients. The sample here was CD4+ or CD8+ T cells sorted from blood, taken in a trial of the OX40 agonist ivuxolimab. This clonotype originated in an adult with an advanced solid tumor such as melanoma, head and neck, liver or kidney cancer.

CDR3 sequence (DNA): TGTGCCAGCAGTTTATTCAGGGATGTTAATGAGCAGTTCTTC. It codes for CASSLFRDVNEQFF. The V and J genes are TRBV27 and TRBJ2-1; a weak D match, TRBD1 (5 bases). V was cut by 1 base and J by 7 bases, with 11 bases left in between. This CDR3 comprises 14 residues. The germline V gene encodes CDR1 MNHEY and CDR2 SMNVEV (reference sequence).